The present T cell receptor beta chain was sequenced within a study of beta chain features in type 1 diabetes. In total, each donor contributed a single heparinised blood draw that averaged around 0.12 L. The authors sorted CD4+ naive, central memory, regulatory and stem cell-like memory cells via CD45RO/CCR7/CD25/CD127/CD95/CD27. The CDR3 is made up of 20 amino acids. Trimming at V came to 3 bases and at J to 4 bases, leaving 17 bases not matched to a gene. Per the germline V gene, CDR1 is SGDLS and CDR2 is YYNGEE. Remarks on this clone: Its cognate antigen is unknown.

Study-wide findings and caveats: The study found fewer insertions and more deletions at VDJ junctions in type 1 diabetes patients.

The investigators reverse transcribed all of the isolated RNA, so they sequenced expressed TCRB transcripts. Reads for stem cell-like memory T cell samples averaged roughly 1 million. Profiling relied on immunoSEQ multiplex PCR, and the TCRdb table lists in-frame clones only, not all of them. This sample has 90,000 to 110,000 clones; 30% to 40% occur once, and the top ten carry approximately 0.065%. Sequencing input: stem cell memory CD4+ T cells from blood. The J gene is TRBJ2-1, the V gene TRBV9; 12 nucleotides line up with TRBD1. The sequence was obtained from a woman under 30 in good health. CDR3 sequence: CASSASGTGGFSGLYNEQFF. The CDR3 DNA sequence: TGTGCCAGCAGCGCCTCCGGGACAGGGGGCTTTAGCGGGTTATACAATGAGCAGTTCTTC.